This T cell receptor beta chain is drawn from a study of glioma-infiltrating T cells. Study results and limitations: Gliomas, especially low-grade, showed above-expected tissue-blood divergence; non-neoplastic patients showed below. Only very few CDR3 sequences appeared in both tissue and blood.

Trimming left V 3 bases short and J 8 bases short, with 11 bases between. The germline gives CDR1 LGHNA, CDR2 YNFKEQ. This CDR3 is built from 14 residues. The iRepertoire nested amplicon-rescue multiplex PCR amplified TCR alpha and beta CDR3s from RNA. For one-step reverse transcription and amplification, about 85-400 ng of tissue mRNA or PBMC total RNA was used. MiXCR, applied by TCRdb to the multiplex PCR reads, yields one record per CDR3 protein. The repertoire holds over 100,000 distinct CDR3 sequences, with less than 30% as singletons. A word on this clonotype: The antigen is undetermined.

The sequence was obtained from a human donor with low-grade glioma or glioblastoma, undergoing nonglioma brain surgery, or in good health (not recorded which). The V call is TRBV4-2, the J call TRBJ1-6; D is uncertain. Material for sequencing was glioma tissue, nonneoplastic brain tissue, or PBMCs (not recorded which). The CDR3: CASSQLRKDSPLHF. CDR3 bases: TGTGCCAGCAGCCAGTTGAGAAAGGATTCACCCCTCCACTTT.